This T cell receptor (beta chain) appears in the sequencing data of a study of CD8+CD57+ T cells in acquired aplastic anemia. About the study: Sorting CD4+ and CD8+ cells gave DNA averaging 3.2 ug.

Findings and limits, study-wide: Controls and patients did not differ significantly in CD8+ Simpson's diversity.

In regard to this clonotype: The antigen remains unidentified.

Genomic DNA, serving as template, underwent TCR beta VDJ and CDR3 profiling. A single record per CDR3 protein comes from TCRdb applying MiXCR to the reads. The repertoire holds 200,000 or so distinct CDR3 sequences, with about three fifths as singletons. The CDR3 consists of 10 residues. Germline V gene lookup returns CDR1 SGHRS and CDR2 YFSETQ. The ends were cut back, 5 bases at V and 8 bases at J, with 7 bases in the middle. The sequenced sample consisted of sorted CD4+, CD8+, or CD8+CD57+ T cells (not recorded which) from PBMCs. This TCR came from a human donor with severe aplastic anemia or a healthy control (not recorded which). The J gene is TRBJ1-2, the V gene TRBV5-1; no clear D. The CDR3 loop reads CASSLCGYTF. Written as DNA, the CDR3 is TGCGCCAGCAGTTTGTGCGGCTACACCTTC.